These 15 T cell receptor beta chains originate from one sample sequenced in a study of OX40 agonist ivuxolimab in advanced cancers. Repertoires were generated with immunoSEQ multiplex PCR, while TCRdb's copy carries only in-frame clones and drops some. Of some 90,000 clones in the sample, 91% were seen once. The sequences come from CD4+ or CD8+ T cells sorted from blood, collected in a trial of the OX40 agonist ivuxolimab. Receptors originate from an adult with an advanced solid tumor such as melanoma, head and neck, liver or kidney cancer.

The rearrangement uses TRBV7-8 and TRBJ2-1; D unresolved. V lost 0 bases to trimming and J lost 10 bases, with 10 bases between them. Germline CDR1 and CDR2: SGHVS and FQNEAQ. The CDR3 is 13 residues long. CDR3 nucleotide sequence: TGTGCCAGCAGCTTAGCGAGGACGGTCGAGCAGTTCTTC. Amino acids: CASSLARTVEQFF. The full variable domain, in which reference TRBV7-8 and TRBJ2-1 provide the parts outside the CDR3, is GAGVSQSPRYKVAKRGQDVALRCDPISGHVSLFWYQQALGQGPEFLTYFQNEAQLDKSGLPSDRFFAERPEGSVSTLKIQRTQQEDSAVYLCASSLARTVEQFFGPGTRLTVL.

The rearrangement joins TRBV7-9 to TRBJ2-7, with 16 bases fitting TRBD2. The ends lost 6 bases at V and 6 bases at J; junction bases unmatched: 11. This CDR3 region has 17 residues. Looked up from germline, CDR1 is SEHNR and CDR2 is FQNEAQ (reference sequence). The CDR3 loop is CASSRSGTSGRAVEQYF. The CDR3 nucleotides are TGTGCCAGCAGTCGAAGCGGGACTAGCGGGAGGGCGGTCGAGCAGTACTTC.

The chain carries TRBV5-1 and TRBJ2-3; D unresolved. The CDR3 is 15 residues long. V gave up 0 bases and J gave up 2 bases, with 10 bases separating them. From germline, CDR1 is SGHRS and CDR2 YFSETQ. The CDR3 here is CASSLEVTATDTQYF. The CDR3 nucleotides are TGCGCCAGCAGCTTGGAGGTCACGGCCACAGATACGCAGTATTTT. The full variable domain, in which reference TRBV5-1 and TRBJ2-3 provide the parts outside the CDR3, is KAGVTQTPRYLIKTRGQQVTLSCSPISGHRSVSWYQQTPGQGLQFLFEYFSETQRNKGNFPGRFSGRQFSNSRSEMNVSTLELGDSALYLCASSLEVTATDTQYFGPGTRLTVL.

This chain links TRBV28 with TRBJ1-3; a possible D gene is TRBD1 (5 bases). The CDR3 runs to 13 residues. Trimming pared 4 bases from V and 3 bases from J, leaving 7 bases between. Germline V CDR1 and CDR2: MDHEN, SYDVKM. The CDR3 DNA reads as TGTGCCAGCAGTTGGGGGATTGGAAACACCATATATTTT. Residues: CASSWGIGNTIYF.

The gene calls are TRBV7-2 and TRBJ2-2; D is uncertain. The germline CDR1 and CDR2 sequences are SGHTA and FQGNSA. This CDR3 spans 15 amino acids. V lost 4 bases and J 0 bases, leaving 9 bases between the germline ends. The CDR3 DNA sequence: TGTGCCAGCAGCTACTCCCCCACGAACACCGGGGAGCTGTTTTTT. Amino acid sequence: CASSYSPTNTGELFF.

This chain links TRBV5-1 with TRBJ2-3, with TRBD2 matching over 10 bases. V shed 4 bases, J shed 4 bases, and the junction held 9 bases outside the gene matches. The CDR3 covers 16 residues. The V gene's germline CDR1 is SGHRS and CDR2 YFSETQ. The CDR3: CASSRGGLAVADTQYF. The CDR3 region has the DNA TGCGCCAGCAGCCGTGGTGGACTAGCGGTAGCAGATACGCAGTATTTT.

The chain recombines TRBV30 with TRBJ2-7; D is ambiguous. This CDR3 has 11 amino acids. From germline, CDR1 is GTSNPN and CDR2 SVGIG (reference sequence). Trimming stripped 3 bases from V and 9 bases from J, with 12 bases between. CDR3 nucleotides: TGTGCCTGGAGGGGCGGATCCGTGCAGTACTTC. Protein: CAWRGGSVQYF. Variable domain in full (rest from reference TRBV30 and TRBJ2-7): SQTIHQWPATLVQPVGSPLSLECTVEGTSNPNLYWYRQAAGRGLQLLFYSVGIGQISSEVPQNLSASRPQDRQFILSSKKLLLSDSGFYLCAWRGGSVQYFGPGTRLTVT.

The chain is built from TRBV7-8 and TRBJ1-6; D is undetermined. Per the germline V gene, CDR1 is SGHVS and CDR2 is FQNEAQ. The CDR3 runs to 16 residues. The ends were cut back, 1 base at V and 6 bases at J, with 13 bases in the middle. In DNA form, the CDR3 reads TGTGCCAGCAGCTTAGATGAGGGAGTCCGTAATTCACCCCTCCACTTT. Amino acids: CASSLDEGVRNSPLHF.

The table lists this clone with a count of one. The chain carries TRBV7-2 and TRBJ2-3; D may be TRBD2 (5 bases). Looked up from germline, CDR1 is SGHTA and CDR2 is FQGNSA. Trimming pared 4 bases from V and 6 bases from J, leaving 23 bases between. The CDR3 has 17 residues. The CDR3 sequence: CASSYFPRGLRADTQYF. CDR3 bases: TGTGCCAGCAGCTATTTCCCAAGAGGCCTGAGGGCGGATACGCAGTATTTT.

This clone appeared a few times. V is TRBV19 and J is TRBJ2-5; 8 positions agree with TRBD1. Germline V gene sequence: CDR1 LNHDA, CDR2 SQIVND (reference sequence). This CDR3 has 13 residues. V dropped 7 bases and J dropped 10; count of bases not matched to a gene: 11. The CDR3 protein is CASKGQGPRNQYF. For the CDR3, the DNA is TGTGCCAGTAAAGGACAGGGACCGAGGAACCAGTACTTC.

J is TRBJ1-4 and V is TRBV9, with D hard to call. Trimming removed 0 bases at V and 9 bases at J, with 9 bases between. CDR1 and CDR2 (germline): SGDLS, YYNGEE. The CDR3 spans 13 residues. Written as DNA, the CDR3 is TGTGCCAGCAGCGTAGGGCCTGGCAAAAAACTGTTTTTT. Translated, it gives CASSVGPGKKLFF.

The gene calls are TRBV6-5 and TRBJ2-3; 11 nucleotides line up with TRBD2. The V gene end was trimmed by 4 bases and the J gene end by 4 bases; junction bases not matched to a gene: 4. Germline CDR1 and CDR2: MNHEY and SVGAGI. This CDR3 spans 15 amino acids. This chain's CDR3 is CASSWGLAVSDTQYF. The CDR3 DNA is TGTGCCAGCAGTTGGGGACTAGCGGTTTCAGATACGCAGTATTTT.

This chain links TRBV5-5 with TRBJ2-3; TRBD1 matches at 9 bases. CDR3 size: 16 residues. Germline CDR1 and CDR2: SGHKS and YYEKEE (reference sequence). V was clipped by 3 bases and J by 2 bases; unmatched bases: 7. The CDR3 protein is CASSWGQGVNTDTQYF. The CDR3, as DNA: TGTGCCAGCAGCTGGGGACAGGGAGTCAACACAGATACGCAGTATTTT.

The chain recombines TRBV10-3 with TRBJ1-1, with TRBD1 as a possible D gene (5 bases). The CDR3 is made up of 15 amino acids. CDR1 is ENHRY and CDR2 is SYGVKD in the germline V gene. V lost 2 bases and J 1 base, leaving 11 bases between the germline ends. The CDR3 is CAISEAGITNTEAFF. CDR3 bases: TGTGCCATCAGTGAGGCAGGGATTACGAACACTGAAGCTTTCTTT.

The chain combines TRBV5-4 with TRBJ2-3, with D unclear. The CDR3 is 14 residues long. Germline CDR1 SGHNT, CDR2 YYREEE (reference sequence). V dropped 0 bases and J dropped 0 bases, with 5 bases sitting between them. The CDR3 here is CASSLEQSTDTQYF. CDR3 coding DNA: TGTGCCAGCAGCTTGGAGCAGAGCACAGATACGCAGTATTTT.